The present T cell receptor beta chain was sequenced within a study of T cells expressing NK-cell markers. Overall study: It was sorted CD3+CD56-NKG2C+, CD3+CD56+NKG2C- and CD3+CD56+NKG2C+ T cells that provided the TCR beta repertoires.

CDR1 is SGHTA, CDR2 FQGNSA, per germline. The CDR3 has 16 amino acids. Study-level findings and limits: There were a handful of donors in whom these clonotypes also led the CD3+CD56-NKG2C+ fraction.

A remark on this clonotype: Its antigen is unknown.

TCRdb reprocessed the 5' RACE reads and keeps a single row for each CDR3 protein, giving no DNA. This listing includes fewer than 300,000 distinct CDR3 sequences. The chain carries TRBV7-2 and TRBJ1-2; TCRdb calls TRBD1, which cannot be checked without DNA. Sequenced input: blood T cells: a sorted CD56 or NKG2C T cell subset, CD4+ or CD8+ T cells, or bulk PBMC T cells (not recorded which). This receptor was taken from a woman aged 18 to 75 in good health. CDR3 amino acids: CASRSTRDSPNYGYTF.